These T cell receptor beta chains were read from a single sample in a study of blood T cell repertoires in COVID-19. Data came from immunoSEQ multiplex PCR; TCRdb stores just in-frame clones and leaves some out. The data show some 200,000 clones, with 70% to 90% seen just once and around 2.9% held by the top ten. The sequencing sample was made of peripheral blood. All receptors come from a man between 50 and 59 years old who had recovered from COVID-19. CDR3s include the opening cysteine and the closing phenylalanine or tryptophan. The D gene is left open where the match is weak.

j_gene,v_gene,d_gene,CDR3aa,CDR3nt
TRBJ1-4,TRBV27,.,CASSERDTATNEKLFF,TGTGCCAGCAGTGAGCGGGACACGGCAACTAATGAAAAACTGTTTTTT
TRBJ1-5,TRBV6-1,TRBD1,CASSETHGQGFNQPQHF,TGTGCCAGCAGTGAAACACATGGACAGGGTTTCAATCAGCCCCAGCATTTT
TRBJ2-3,TRBV7-9,.,CASSERQLSTDTQYF,TGTGCCAGCAGCGAACGACAGTTATCCACAGATACGCAGTATTTT
TRBJ2-5,TRBV28,TRBD2,CASSLSDGGGRSTETQYF,TGTGCCAGCAGTTTATCTGATGGGGGCGGGAGGTCAACAGAGACCCAGTACTTC
TRBJ2-7,TRBV21-1,.,CASSPGPYEQYF,TGTGCCAGCAGCCCTGGCCCCTACGAGCAGTACTTC
TRBJ1-2,TRBV28,.,CASSSQGIGGYTF,TGTGCCAGCAGTTCCCAGGGGATCGGCGGCTACACCTTC
TRBJ1-5,TRBV9,.,CASSFPPVSSNQPQHF,TGTGCCAGCAGCTTCCCTCCAGTGTCGAGCAATCAGCCCCAGCATTTT
TRBJ2-7,TRBV27,TRBD1,CASSPTGTGPREQYF,TGTGCCAGCAGTCCTACCGGGACAGGGCCTAGGGAGCAGTACTTC
TRBJ2-7,TRBV5-4,.,CASSLKIAESYEQYF,TGTGCCAGCAGCTTGAAGATAGCGGAGTCCTACGAGCAGTACTTC
TRBJ1-3,TRBV7-6,.,CASSSQQGSSGNTIYF,TGTGCCAGCAGCTCCCAACAGGGCTCTTCTGGAAACACCATATATTTT
TRBJ2-5,TRBV5-1,TRBD1,CASSSGTGVGETQYF,TGCGCCAGCAGCTCCGGGACAGGCGTCGGGGAGACCCAGTACTTC